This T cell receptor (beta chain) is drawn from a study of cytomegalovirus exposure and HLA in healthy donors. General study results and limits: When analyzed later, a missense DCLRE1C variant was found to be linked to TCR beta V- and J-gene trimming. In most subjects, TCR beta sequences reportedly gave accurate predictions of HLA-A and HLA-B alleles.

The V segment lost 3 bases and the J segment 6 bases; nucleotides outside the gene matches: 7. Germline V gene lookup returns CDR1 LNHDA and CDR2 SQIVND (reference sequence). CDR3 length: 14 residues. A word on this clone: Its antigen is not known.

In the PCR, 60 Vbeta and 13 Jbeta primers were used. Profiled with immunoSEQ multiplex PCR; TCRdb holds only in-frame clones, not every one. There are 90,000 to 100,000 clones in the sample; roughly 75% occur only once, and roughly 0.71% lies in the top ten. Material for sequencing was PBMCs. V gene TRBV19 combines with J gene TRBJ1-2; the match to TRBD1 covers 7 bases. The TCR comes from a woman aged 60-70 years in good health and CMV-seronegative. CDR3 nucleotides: TGTGCCAGTAGTATTCTGACAGGGATAAATGGCTACACCTTC. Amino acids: CASSILTGINGYTF.